The T cell receptor (beta chain) described here comes from a study of T cell changes during pregnancy in multiple sclerosis. Profiling relied on immunoSEQ multiplex PCR, and the TCRdb table lists in-frame clones only, not all of them. Among 57,000 or so clones listed, around 93% were seen once. Sequenced here: peripheral blood, sampled after pregnancy. This clonotype was sampled from a female donor in good health, enrolled as a control in a pregnancy study.

CDR3 DNA sequence: TGTGCCAGCAGCTCAGGGTCGGCGGAGACCCAGTACTTC. Protein: CASSSGSAETQYF. J is TRBJ2-5 and V is TRBV7-3; the D gene is possibly TRBD1 (5 bases). Per germline, CDR1 SGHTA and CDR2 FQGTGA. Between the trimmed V and J ends, which lost 4 bases and 5 bases, there was a span of 11 bases. The CDR3 runs to 13 residues. Filled out from reference TRBV7-3 and TRBJ2-5, the complete variable domain reads GAGVSQTPSNKVTEKGKYVELRCDPISGHTALYWYRQSLGQGPEFLIYFQGTGAADDSGLPNDRFFAVRPEGSVSTLKIQRTERGDSAVYLCASSSGSAETQYFGPGTRLLVL.